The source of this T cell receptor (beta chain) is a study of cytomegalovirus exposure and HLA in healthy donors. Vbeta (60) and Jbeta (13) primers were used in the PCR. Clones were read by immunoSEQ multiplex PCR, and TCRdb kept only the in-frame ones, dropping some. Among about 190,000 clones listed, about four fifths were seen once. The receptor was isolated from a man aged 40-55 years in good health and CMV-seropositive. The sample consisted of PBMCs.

CDR3 amino acids: CASSPRDDGTNEQFF. Here the CDR3 DNA reads TGTGCCAGCTCACCGCGGGACGATGGGACCAATGAGCAGTTCTTC. The chain combines TRBV18 with TRBJ2-1; D might be TRBD2 (6 bases). The CDR3 totals 15 residues. V lost 3 bases to trimming and J lost 6 bases, with 15 bases between them. Per the germline V gene, CDR1 is KGHSH and CDR2 is LQKENI.